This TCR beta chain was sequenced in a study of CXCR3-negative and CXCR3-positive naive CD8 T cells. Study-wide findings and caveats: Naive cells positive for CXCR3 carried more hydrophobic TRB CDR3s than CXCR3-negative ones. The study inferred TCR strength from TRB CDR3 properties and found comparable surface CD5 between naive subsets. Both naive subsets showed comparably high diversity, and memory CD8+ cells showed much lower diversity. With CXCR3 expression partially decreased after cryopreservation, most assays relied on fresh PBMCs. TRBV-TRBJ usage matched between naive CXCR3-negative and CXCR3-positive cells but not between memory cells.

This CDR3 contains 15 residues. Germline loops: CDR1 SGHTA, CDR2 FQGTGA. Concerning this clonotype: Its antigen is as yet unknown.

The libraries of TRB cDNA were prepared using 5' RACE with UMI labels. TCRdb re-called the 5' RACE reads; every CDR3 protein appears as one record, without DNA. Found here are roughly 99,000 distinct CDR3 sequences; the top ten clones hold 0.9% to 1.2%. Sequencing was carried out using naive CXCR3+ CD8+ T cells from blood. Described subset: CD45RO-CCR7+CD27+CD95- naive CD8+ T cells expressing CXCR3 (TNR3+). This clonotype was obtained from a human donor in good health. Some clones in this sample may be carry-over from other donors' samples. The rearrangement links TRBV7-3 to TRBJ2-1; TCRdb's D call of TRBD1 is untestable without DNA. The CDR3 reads CASSSDRGSGNEQFF.